These T cell receptor beta chains were read from a single sample in a study of patients and donors after allogeneic stem cell transplantation. In TCRdb, the RT-PCR reads were re-called with MiXCR into one record per CDR3 protein. The data show a few hundred thousand distinct CDR3 sequences, about 14% seen once. The sample consisted of blood, either unsorted or a sorted T cell fraction (not recorded which). Receptors originate from a human donor who was either an allogeneic HSCT recipient or a stem cell or donor lymphocyte infusion donor (not recorded which). It is not recorded whose cells these are; they may come from a transplant donor. Each CDR3 is given with its conserved first and last residue. A D gene is named only where the DNA matches it firmly. Where a row states a size, it is once, few, many or the class of an expanded clone; other rows omit it.

abundance	d_gene	j_gene	v_gene	len	CDR3nt	CDR3aa
few	TRBD2	TRBJ2-2	TRBV7-2	16	TGTGCCAGCAGCCCCCGGTTAGCGGGAGACACCGGGGAGCTGTTTTTT	CASSPRLAGDTGELFF
few	TRBD1	TRBJ2-5	TRBV25-1	15	TGTGCCAGCCGACCTAGGACAGGGGGCCGGGAGACCCAGTACTTC	CASRPRTGGRETQYF
few	.	TRBJ1-2	TRBV6-1	15	TGTGCCAGCAGTGAACTTAGGCAGGGCGTTTATGGCTACACCTTC	CASSELRQGVYGYTF
.	.	TRBJ2-5	TRBV2	15	TGTGCCAGCAGTGAAGCTGGGGGGGGGCGAGAGACCCAGTACTTC	CASSEAGGGRETQYF
few	TRBD1	TRBJ1-1	TRBV12-3/TRBV12-4	16	TGTGCCAGCAGACTTCGGGACAGGGGGCGCGGGACTGAAGCTTTCTTT	CASRLRDRGRGTEAFF
many	.	TRBJ1-2	TRBV5-1	14	TGCGCCAGCTACGGAGACGGGCGTAACTATGGCTACACCTTC	CASYGDGRNYGYTF
many	TRBD2	TRBJ2-3	TRBV5-1	17	TGCGCCAGCAGCTCCAGACCCCGGACTAGCGGGACAGATACGCAGTATTTT	CASSSRPRTSGTDTQYF
.	TRBD1	TRBJ1-6	TRBV27	14	TGTGCCAGCAGTTTATCGGACAGGAGGTCACCCCTCCACTTT	CASSLSDRRSPLHF
.	.	TRBJ2-3	TRBV6-2/TRBV6-3	14	TGTGCCAGCAGTTACTCCGACAGGACAGATACGCAGTATTTT	CASSYSDRTDTQYF
many	TRBD2	TRBJ2-1	TRBV20-1	14	TGCAGTGCACCCCTAGCGGGGGTTTTAGATGAGCAGTTCTTC	CSAPLAGVLDEQFF
few	.	TRBJ2-6	TRBV20-1	20	TGCAGTGCTAGAGGGGGTCCCAAACAGGGTTCTAAGCCTGGGGCCAACGTCCTGACTTTC	CSARGGPKQGSKPGANVLTF
few	.	TRBJ2-2	TRBV24-1	15	TGTGCCACCAGCCAGGCAGGTGGTAAGGCCGGGGAGCTGTTTTTT	CATSQAGGKAGELFF
many	.	TRBJ2-2	TRBV28	16	TGTGCCAGCAGTCCCTTAGAAACTACGAACACCGGGGAGCTGTTTTTT	CASSPLETTNTGELFF
few	.	TRBJ1-1	TRBV9	14	TGTGCCAGCAGCGTGGGACGGGGCGAGACTGAAGCTTTCTTT	CASSVGRGETEAFF
.	.	TRBJ2-2	TRBV20-1	13	TGCAGTGCGCAGAACAGGAACACCGGGGAGCTGTTTTTT	CSAQNRNTGELFF
.	.	TRBJ1-5	TRBV14	19	TGTGCCAGCAGCCAAAAAGGATTTTGTAGGGAGGGGAGCAATCAGCCCCAGCATTTT	CASSQKGFCREGSNQPQHF
.	TRBD1	TRBJ2-5	TRBV11-2	15	TGTGCCAGCAGCTTAGGGGACAGGGGGCAAGAGACCCAGTACTTC	CASSLGDRGQETQYF
many	.	TRBJ1-5	TRBV19	13	TGTGCCAGTAGCCGACAGAGCAATCAGCCCCAGCATTTT	CASSRQSNQPQHF
few	.	TRBJ1-5	TRBV27	15	TGTGCCAGCAGACCAGGCACCACAGGCTATCAGCCCCAGCATTTT	CASRPGTTGYQPQHF
many	.	TRBJ1-1	TRBV28	14	TGTGCCAGCAGTTCCCCGGGAGGGGACACTGAAGCTTTCTTT	CASSSPGGDTEAFF
many	.	TRBJ1-2	TRBV24-1	10	TGTGCCCCCCCGCCCAACCGCTACACCTTC	CAPPPNRYTF
few	TRBD1	TRBJ2-5	TRBV15	16	TGTGCCACCAGCAGAGATGGGACAGGGGGATGGGAGACCCAGTACTTC	CATSRDGTGGWETQYF
few	.	TRBJ2-7	TRBV30	14	TGTGCCTGGCAAAGGAGGGGGATGTCACACGAGCAGTACTTC	CAWQRRGMSHEQYF
.	TRBD1	TRBJ2-7	TRBV6-2/TRBV6-3	17	TGTGCCAGCAGGAACCGGGACAGGGCCCTTTTAACCTACGAGCAGTACTTC	CASRNRDRALLTYEQYF
many	TRBD1	TRBJ2-7	TRBV30	14	TGTGCCTGGAGTGTGCTCGGCAGGGGGACCGAGCAGTACTTC	CAWSVLGRGTEQYF
.	TRBD1	TRBJ2-1	TRBV29-1	14	TGCAGCGCCTCCGGGACAGGGGGCTACAATGAGCAGTTCTTC	CSASGTGGYNEQFF
few	.	TRBJ1-5	TRBV6-1	18	TGTGCCAGCAGTGGTAAGACAGCGTCTAATATGATCAATCAGCCCCAGCATTTT	CASSGKTASNMINQPQHF
few	.	TRBJ2-3	TRBV5-6	15	TGTGCCAGCAGCTTGGCCGGGGCGGCAGGGGTAGGGCAGTATTTT	CASSLAGAAGVGQYF
.	.	TRBJ2-1	TRBV4-1	12	TGCGCCAGCAGCCAAGGGGCTAATGAGCAGTTCTTC	CASSQGANEQFF
.	TRBD1	TRBJ2-1	TRBV20-1	15	TGCAGTGCTAGGCGGACAGGGCTAGCGTACAATGAGCAGTTCTTC	CSARRTGLAYNEQFF
.	.	TRBJ1-1	TRBV6-1	13	TGTGCCAGCAGGATAATGGGGATGACTGAAGCTTTCTTT	CASRIMGMTEAFF
few	TRBD2	TRBJ2-7	TRBV5-1	14	TGCGCCAGCAGCTCTAGCGGGACCTTCTACGAGCAGTACTTC	CASSSSGTFYEQYF
.	TRBD2	TRBJ2-6	TRBV27	18	TGTGCCAGCAGTTTATCGTCACGGACTAGCTCTGGGGCCAACGTCCTGACTTTC	CASSLSSRTSSGANVLTF
many	.	TRBJ1-2	TRBV5-1	15	TGCGCCAGCAGCTTGGCCCGCAGGGAGGTTGGGGGCTACACCTTC	CASSLARREVGGYTF
.	.	TRBJ2-7	TRBV5-1	14	TGCGCCAGCAGCTTGGTGATAGGGGCACACGAGCAGTACTTC	CASSLVIGAHEQYF
few	.	TRBJ1-1	TRBV18	14	TGTGCCAGCTCAGACGACCCCAGGTACACTGAAGCTTTCTTT	CASSDDPRYTEAFF
many	TRBD1	TRBJ1-2	TRBV11-2	13	TGTGCCAGCAGCTCCTCGGGACAGTATGGCTACACCTTC	CASSSSGQYGYTF
many	.	TRBJ1-1	TRBV5-1	13	TGCGCCAGCGCGACAAGCAGGAACACTGAAGCTTTCTTT	CASATSRNTEAFF
many	.	TRBJ2-5	TRBV20-1	14	TGCAGTGCTAGGAGGGACGTCAGACAAGAGACCCAGTACTTC	CSARRDVRQETQYF
.	.	TRBJ2-7	TRBV27	12	TGTGCCAGCAGTCCCATAGGCCACGAGCAGTACTTC	CASSPIGHEQYF
many	TRBD1	TRBJ2-3	TRBV12-3/TRBV12-4	14	TGTGCCAGCAGCCCGACAGGGTACACAGATACGCAGTATTTT	CASSPTGYTDTQYF
.	TRBD2	TRBJ2-7	TRBV5-1	18	TGCGCCAGCAGCTTGAGACTAGCGGGAGTAAGGGAGGTCGGGGAGCAGTACTTC	CASSLRLAGVREVGEQYF
.	.	TRBJ2-1	TRBV6-1	15	TGTGCCAGCAGTGAACTCCTAGTCGGATACAATGAGCAGTTCTTC	CASSELLVGYNEQFF
many	.	TRBJ2-3	TRBV24-1	16	TGTGCCACCAGTGACCTAGAGGGAAGCGGCACAGATACGCAGTATTTT	CATSDLEGSGTDTQYF
.	.	TRBJ1-4	TRBV4-1	13	TGCGCCAGCAACTCAAAAGGGGATGAAAAACTGTTTTTT	CASNSKGDEKLFF
.	TRBD2	TRBJ2-1	TRBV19	15	TGTGCCAGCATCGGAACTAGCGGGCTCTACAATGAGCAGTTCTTC	CASIGTSGLYNEQFF
.	TRBD2	TRBJ2-7	TRBV5-6	15	TGTGCCAGCAGCTTGCCGGGACTACCTACCTACGAGCAGTACTTC	CASSLPGLPTYEQYF
few	.	TRBJ2-4	TRBV19	16	TGTGCCAGTAGTCCTACATCCCGTGGAGCCAAAAACATTCAGTACTTC	CASSPTSRGAKNIQYF